These 6 T cell receptor beta chains came from one sample sequenced in a study of T-cell memory formation after mild COVID-19. MiXCR was run by TCRdb on the 5' RACE reads, yielding one entry per CDR3 protein. The sample holds hundreds of thousands of distinct CDR3 sequences, roughly 20% seen once. The sequencing sample was made of PBMCs or a T cell subset sorted from them (not recorded which). These receptor sequences come from an adult woman who had mild COVID-19 (a few samples of this study predate the infection). Cell type and time point are not known.

The chain carries TRBV24-1 and TRBJ1-5; D not certain. The CDR3 contains 19 residues. Trimming took 3 bases from V and 6 from J, leaving 26 bases between them. Germline V gene lookup returns CDR1 KGHDR and CDR2 SFDVKD. The CDR3 is CATSDKGAAAVDGVQPQHF. CDR3 nucleotide sequence: TGTGCCACCAGTGATAAAGGCGCCGCAGCAGTCGATGGGGTTCAGCCCCAGCATTTT.

This clonotype was seen more than once but under ten times. The chain couples TRBV11-3 to TRBJ2-7; D ambiguous. The germline V gene has CDR1 SGHNT and CDR2 YENEEA. The length of the CDR3 is 13 residues. Trimming took off 5 bases at V and 3 bases at J, with 11 bases between the two ends. CDR3: CASSLAQLYEQYF. The CDR3 DNA sequence: TGTGCCAGCAGCCTGGCACAGCTCTACGAGCAGTACTTC.

This clonotype turned up a few times. V is TRBV12-3 or TRBV12-4 and J is TRBJ2-1; 14 bases agree with TRBD2. Trimming took 5 bases from V and 10 from J; bases not matched to a gene: 4. This CDR3 contains 14 residues. In nucleotides, the CDR3 is TGTGCCAGCAGTCCACGACTAGCGGGAGGGGAGCAGTTCTTC. Translating it yields CASSPRLAGGEQFF.

This clonotype appeared a few times. The rearrangement uses TRBV5-1 and TRBJ1-6; D is possibly TRBD1 (6 bases). Trimming shortened V by 0 bases and J by 8 bases, and 12 bases separated the two germline ends. Germline lookup yields CDR1 SGHRS and CDR2 YFSETQ. The CDR3 loop spans 15 amino acids. The CDR3 DNA reads TGCGCCAGCAGCTTGGAAGGACAGCTCGATTCACCCCTCCACTTT. Protein product: CASSLEGQLDSPLHF.

The chain carries TRBV18 and TRBJ1-5, with a possible D match to TRBD1 (5 bases). V was cut by 1 base and J by 0 bases, with 7 bases left in between. Germline V CDR1 and CDR2: KGHSH, LQKENI. CDR3 length equals 15 residues. For the CDR3, the DNA is TGTGCCAGCTCACCACTGCAGGGTAGCAATCAGCCCCAGCATTTT. This translates into CASSPLQGSNQPQHF.

This clonotype has just a few counts. This chain joins TRBV7-9 and TRBJ1-2; no definite D call. Trimming removed 1 base from V and 4 bases from J, with 10 bases in between. Per the germline V gene, CDR1 is SEHNR and CDR2 is FQNEAQ (reference sequence). This CDR3 is 14 amino acids long. CDR3 protein: CASSLEVSGYGYTF. Here the CDR3 DNA reads TGTGCCAGCAGCTTAGAAGTATCGGGCTATGGCTACACCTTC.